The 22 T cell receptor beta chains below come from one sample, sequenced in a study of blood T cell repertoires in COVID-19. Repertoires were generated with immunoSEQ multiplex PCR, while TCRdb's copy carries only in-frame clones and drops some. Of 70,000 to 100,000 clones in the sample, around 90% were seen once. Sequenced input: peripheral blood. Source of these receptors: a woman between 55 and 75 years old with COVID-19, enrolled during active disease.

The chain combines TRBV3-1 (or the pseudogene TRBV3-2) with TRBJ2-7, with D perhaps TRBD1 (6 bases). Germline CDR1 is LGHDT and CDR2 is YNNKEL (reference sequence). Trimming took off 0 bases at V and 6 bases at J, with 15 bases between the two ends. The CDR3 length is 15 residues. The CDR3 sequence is CASSQDSAGVSEQYF. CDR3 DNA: TGTGCCAGCAGCCAAGATTCGGCAGGGGTAAGCGAGCAGTACTTC.

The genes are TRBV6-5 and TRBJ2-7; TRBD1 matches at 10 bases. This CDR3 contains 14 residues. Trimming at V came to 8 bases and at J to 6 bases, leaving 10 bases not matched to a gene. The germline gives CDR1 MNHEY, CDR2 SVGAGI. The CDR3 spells CASGSRQGASEQYF. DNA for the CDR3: TGTGCCAGCGGGAGTCGACAGGGGGCATCCGAGCAGTACTTC.

CDR3 DNA: TGTGCCAGCAGCTTGCCCCGGGACAGGGATGAGCAGTTCTTC. Translated, it gives CASSLPRDRDEQFF. V usage is TRBV11-2 and J usage is TRBJ2-1; TRBD1 matches at 9 bases. Trimming removed 3 bases from V and 8 bases from J; junction bases left unmatched: 5. Germline V CDR1 and CDR2: SGHAT, FQNNGV. The CDR3 is made up of 14 amino acids.

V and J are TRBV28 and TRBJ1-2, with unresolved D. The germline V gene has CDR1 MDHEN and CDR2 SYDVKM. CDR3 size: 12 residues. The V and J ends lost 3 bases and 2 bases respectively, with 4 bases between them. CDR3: CASSFRNYGYTF. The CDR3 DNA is TGTGCCAGCAGTTTTCGGAACTATGGCTACACCTTC.

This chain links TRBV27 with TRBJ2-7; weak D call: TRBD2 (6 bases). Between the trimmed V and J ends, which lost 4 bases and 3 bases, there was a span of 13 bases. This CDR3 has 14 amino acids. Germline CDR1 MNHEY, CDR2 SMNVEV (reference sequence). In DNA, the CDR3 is TGTGCCAGCAGTTCGGGACTTAGAAGCTACGAGCAGTACTTC. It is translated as CASSSGLRSYEQYF.

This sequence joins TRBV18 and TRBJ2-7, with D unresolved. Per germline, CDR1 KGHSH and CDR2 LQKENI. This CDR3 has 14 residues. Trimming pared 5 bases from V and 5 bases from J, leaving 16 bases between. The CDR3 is CASSGQDLGDEQYF. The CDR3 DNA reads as TGTGCCAGCTCAGGTCAGGATCTGGGCGACGAGCAGTACTTC. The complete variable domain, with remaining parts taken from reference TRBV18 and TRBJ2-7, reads NAGVMQNPRHLVRRRGQEARLRCSPMKGHSHVYWYRQLPEEGLKFMVYLQKENIIDESGMPKERFSAEFPKEGPSILRIQQVVRGDSAAYFCASSGQDLGDEQYFGPGTRLTVT.

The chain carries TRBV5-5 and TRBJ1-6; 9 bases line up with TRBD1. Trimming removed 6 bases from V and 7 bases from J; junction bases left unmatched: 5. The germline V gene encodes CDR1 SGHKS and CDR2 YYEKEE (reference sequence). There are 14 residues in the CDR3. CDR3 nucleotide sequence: TGTGCCAGCAACGCCGACAGGGGGAATTCACCCCTCCACTTT. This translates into CASNADRGNSPLHF.

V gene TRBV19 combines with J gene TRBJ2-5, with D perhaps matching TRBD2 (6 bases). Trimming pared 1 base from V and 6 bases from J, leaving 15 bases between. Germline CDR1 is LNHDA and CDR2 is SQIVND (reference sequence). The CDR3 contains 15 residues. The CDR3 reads CASSIGQGAGKTQYF. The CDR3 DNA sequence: TGTGCCAGTAGTATAGGTCAAGGGGCGGGAAAGACCCAGTACTTC. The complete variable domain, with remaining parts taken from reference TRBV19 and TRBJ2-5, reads DGGITQSPKYLFRKEGQNVTLSCEQNLNHDAMYWYRQDPGQGLRLIYYSQIVNDFQKGDIAEGYSVSREKKESFPLTVTSAQKNPTAFYLCASSIGQGAGKTQYFGPGTRLLVL.

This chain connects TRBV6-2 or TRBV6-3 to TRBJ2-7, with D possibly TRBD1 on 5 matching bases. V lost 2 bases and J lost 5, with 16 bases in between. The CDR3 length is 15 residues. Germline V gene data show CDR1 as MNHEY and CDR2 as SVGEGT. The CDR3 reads CASSYATQGPHEQYF. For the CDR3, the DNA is TGTGCCAGCAGTTACGCGACTCAGGGTCCCCACGAGCAGTACTTC.

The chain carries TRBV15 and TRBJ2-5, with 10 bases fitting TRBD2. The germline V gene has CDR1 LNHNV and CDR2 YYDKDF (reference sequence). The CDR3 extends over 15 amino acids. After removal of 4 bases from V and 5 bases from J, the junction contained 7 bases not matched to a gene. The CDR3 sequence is CATSTTGLARETQYF. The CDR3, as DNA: TGTGCCACCAGCACCACGGGACTAGCGAGGGAGACCCAGTACTTC.

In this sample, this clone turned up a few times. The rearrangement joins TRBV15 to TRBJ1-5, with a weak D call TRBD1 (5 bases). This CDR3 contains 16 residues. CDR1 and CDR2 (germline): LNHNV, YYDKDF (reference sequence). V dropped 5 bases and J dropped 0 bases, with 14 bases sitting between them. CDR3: CATSRRRGISNQPQHF. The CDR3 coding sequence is TGTGCCACCAGCCGTCGGAGGGGCATTAGCAATCAGCCCCAGCATTTT. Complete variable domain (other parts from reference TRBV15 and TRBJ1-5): DAMVIQNPRYQVTQFGKPVTLSCSQTLNHNVMYWYQQKSSQAPKLLFHYYDKDFNNEADTPDNFQSRRPNTSFCFLDIRSPGLGDTAMYLCATSRRRGISNQPQHFGDGTRLSIL.

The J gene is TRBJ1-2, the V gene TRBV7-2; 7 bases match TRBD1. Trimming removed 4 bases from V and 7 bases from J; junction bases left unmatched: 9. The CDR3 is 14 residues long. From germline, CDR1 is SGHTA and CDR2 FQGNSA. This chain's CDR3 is CASSSGTAVGGYTF. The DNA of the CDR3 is TGTGCCAGCAGCTCCGGGACAGCAGTTGGTGGCTACACCTTC.

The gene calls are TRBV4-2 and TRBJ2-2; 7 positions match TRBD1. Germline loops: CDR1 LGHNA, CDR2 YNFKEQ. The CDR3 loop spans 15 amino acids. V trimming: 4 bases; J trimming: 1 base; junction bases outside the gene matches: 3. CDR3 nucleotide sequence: TGTGCCAGCAGCCCGCAGGGGGTGAACACCGGGGAGCTGTTTTTT. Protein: CASSPQGVNTGELFF.

CDR3 region: CASSFDSAGGYTF. The CDR3 coding sequence is TGCGCCAGCAGCTTTGACTCCGCTGGGGGCTACACCTTC. The rearrangement joins TRBV5-1 to TRBJ1-2; D call uncertain. Trimming left V 2 bases short and J 8 bases short, with 13 bases between. Germline V gene lookup returns CDR1 SGHRS and CDR2 YFSETQ. This CDR3 has 13 amino acids.

The CDR3 loop is CASRFAGGQAGELFF. DNA of the CDR3: TGTGCCAGCAGATTTGCGGGGGGGCAGGCCGGGGAGCTGTTTTTT. This chain uses TRBV11-2 with TRBJ2-2; 9 nucleotides align to TRBD2. CDR1 and CDR2 (germline): SGHAT, FQNNGV. Trimming removed 6 bases from V and 6 bases from J; junction bases left unmatched: 8. The CDR3 length is 15 residues.

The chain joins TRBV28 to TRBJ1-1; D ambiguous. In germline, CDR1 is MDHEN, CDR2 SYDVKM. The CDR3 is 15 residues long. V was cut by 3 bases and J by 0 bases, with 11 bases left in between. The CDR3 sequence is CASSFGLLLNTEAFF. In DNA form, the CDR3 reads TGTGCCAGCAGTTTTGGGCTCTTGTTGAACACTGAAGCTTTCTTT.

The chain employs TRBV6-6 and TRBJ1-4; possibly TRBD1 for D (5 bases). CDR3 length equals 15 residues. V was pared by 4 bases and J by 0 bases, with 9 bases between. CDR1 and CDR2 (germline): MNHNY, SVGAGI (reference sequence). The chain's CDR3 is CASSSPRATNEKLFF. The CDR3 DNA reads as TGTGCCAGCAGTTCCCCCAGGGCAACTAATGAAAAACTGTTTTTT.

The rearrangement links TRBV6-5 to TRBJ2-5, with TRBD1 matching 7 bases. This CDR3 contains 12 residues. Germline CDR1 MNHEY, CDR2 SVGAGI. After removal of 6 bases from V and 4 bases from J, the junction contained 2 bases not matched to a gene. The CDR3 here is CASSRTGETQYF. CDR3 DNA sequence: TGTGCCAGCAGCAGGACAGGAGAGACCCAGTACTTC.

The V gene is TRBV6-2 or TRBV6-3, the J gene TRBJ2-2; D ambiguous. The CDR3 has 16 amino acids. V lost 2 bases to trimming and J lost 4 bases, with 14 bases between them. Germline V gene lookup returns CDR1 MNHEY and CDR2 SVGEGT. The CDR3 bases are TGTGCCAGCAGTTACGGTGTGTCAGGTCCCACCGGGGAGCTGTTTTTT. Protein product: CASSYGVSGPTGELFF.

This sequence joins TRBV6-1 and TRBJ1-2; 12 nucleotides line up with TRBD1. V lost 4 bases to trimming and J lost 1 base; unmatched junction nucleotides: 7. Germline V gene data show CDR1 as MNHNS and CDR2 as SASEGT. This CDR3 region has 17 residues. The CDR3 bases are TGTGCCAGCAGTGCCGGGACAGGGGGCACCCTTAACTATGGCTACACCTTC. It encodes CASSAGTGGTLNYGYTF.

The CDR3 DNA sequence: TGCGCCAGCAGCGTCAGGGGGTCTGACACTGAAGCTTTCTTT. Its protein product is CASSVRGSDTEAFF. This chain uses TRBV4-1 with TRBJ1-1; the match to TRBD1 covers 7 bases. V lost 5 bases to trimming and J lost 3 bases; unmatched junction nucleotides: 6. From germline, CDR1 is MGHRA and CDR2 YSYEKL. This CDR3 has 14 amino acids.

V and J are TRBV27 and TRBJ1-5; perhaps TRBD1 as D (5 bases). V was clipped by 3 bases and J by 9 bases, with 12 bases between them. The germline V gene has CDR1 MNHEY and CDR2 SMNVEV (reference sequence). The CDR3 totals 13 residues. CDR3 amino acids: CASSFSGTRPQHF. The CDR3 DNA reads TGTGCCAGCAGTTTCAGTGGGACTAGGCCCCAGCATTTT.